Listed below are T cell receptor beta chains from one sample, sequenced in a study of cytomegalovirus exposure and HLA in healthy donors. Clones were read by immunoSEQ multiplex PCR, and TCRdb kept only the in-frame ones, dropping some. The data show about 200,000 clones, roughly 80% seen once. The sample taken for sequencing was PBMCs. Receptors were obtained from a woman between 18 and 29 years old in good health and CMV-seronegative. Both conserved end residues are part of each CDR3. Fields, in order: clone size, D gene, V gene, J gene, CDR3 protein, CDR3 DNA. A D gene is named only where the DNA matches it firmly. Expanded clones get a size class; other rows say once, few or many, or leave the size out.

>NA|NA|TRBV4-1|TRBJ2-7
CASSQDPAVLSYEQYF
TGCGCCAGCAGCCAAGACCCGGCTGTTCTCTCCTACGAGCAGTACTTC
>many|TRBD1|TRBV6-1|TRBJ1-1
CASSPGTGRLEAFF
TGTGCCAGCAGCCCCGGGACAGGGAGATTAGAAGCTTTCTTT
>NA|NA|TRBV10-3|TRBJ1-5
CAIAVGGRKGNQPQHF
TGTGCCATCGCTGTAGGCGGAAGGAAGGGCAATCAGCCCCAGCATTTT
>NA|TRBD1|TRBV28|TRBJ1-5
CASSFSTGAYSNQPQHF
TGTGCCAGCAGTTTTTCGACAGGGGCCTATAGCAATCAGCCCCAGCATTTT
>NA|NA|TRBV9|TRBJ2-7
CASSVDGSWGEQYF
TGTGCCAGCAGCGTAGATGGCAGCTGGGGCGAGCAGTACTTC
>NA|TRBD1|TRBV5-1|TRBJ1-4
CASSLGQGAGEKLFF
TGCGCCAGCAGCTTGGGACAGGGGGCGGGAGAAAAACTGTTTTTT
>NA|TRBD2|TRBV27|TRBJ2-1
CASTSGTSGPSPYNEQFF
TGTGCCAGCACCTCAGGGACTAGCGGGCCGTCCCCCTACAATGAGCAGTTCTTC
>NA|NA|TRBV10-3|TRBJ1-1
CAISVRGRDTEAFF
TGTGCCATCAGTGTTCGGGGAAGGGACACTGAAGCTTTCTTT
>NA|TRBD1|TRBV7-2|TRBJ2-1
CASSPDGGQGPYNEQFF
TGTGCCAGCAGCCCCGACGGTGGACAGGGACCCTACAATGAGCAGTTCTTC
>NA|TRBD2|TRBV30|TRBJ2-4
CAWSAGGSNIQYF
TGTGCCTGGAGCGCGGGAGGGAGTAACATTCAGTACTTC
>NA|NA|TRBV28|TRBJ1-1
CAVRGAGRVTEAFF
TGTGCCGTTCGTGGCGCCGGGCGCGTCACTGAAGCTTTCTTT
>NA|NA|TRBV27|TRBJ2-2
CASSFLSTRLRELFF
TGTGCCAGCAGTTTCCTCTCAACTAGATTACGGGAGCTGTTTTTT
>NA|TRBD2|TRBV11-2|TRBJ2-1
CASSRTSGRAILHNEQFF
TGTGCCAGCAGCCGAACTAGCGGGAGGGCCATTCTCCACAATGAGCAGTTCTTC
>NA|TRBD1|TRBV18|TRBJ2-5
CASSPGTGNGETQYF
TGTGCCAGCTCACCCGGGACAGGGAATGGGGAGACCCAGTACTTC
>NA|NA|TRBV10-2|TRBJ1-2
CASSLSASYGYTF
TGCGCCAGCAGTTTGTCGGCTTCCTATGGCTACACCTTC
>NA|NA|TRBV11-2|TRBJ1-1
CASSRGGLNTEAFF
TGTGCCAGCAGCCGAGGGGGACTGAACACTGAAGCTTTCTTT
>NA|NA|TRBV6-6|TRBJ2-7
CASSSWGPGRHEQYF
TGTGCCAGCAGTTCTTGGGGGCCAGGGAGGCACGAGCAGTACTTC
>NA|NA|TRBV29-1|TRBJ2-1
CSGRVSYNEQFF
TGCAGTGGACGAGTCTCCTACAATGAGCAGTTCTTC
>NA|TRBD2|TRBV27|TRBJ2-1
CASTKTSPDYNEQFF
TGTGCCAGCACCAAGACTAGCCCGGACTACAATGAGCAGTTCTTC
>NA|NA|TRBV5-6|TRBJ2-7
CASSQGFSSYEQYF
TGTGCCAGCAGCCAAGGCTTCTCCTCCTACGAGCAGTACTTC
>NA|NA|TRBV11-3|TRBJ2-3
CASSLERMGDTQYF
TGTGCCAGCAGCTTAGAGAGGATGGGAGATACGCAGTATTTT
>NA|NA|TRBV6-5|TRBJ2-7
CASSYGPQSYEQYF
TGTGCCAGCAGTTATGGGCCCCAAAGCTACGAGCAGTACTTC
>once|TRBD2|TRBV11-2|TRBJ2-2
CASRALTSGRAGELFF
TGTGCCAGCAGAGCACTGACTAGCGGGAGAGCCGGGGAGCTGTTTTTT
>NA|TRBD2|TRBV7-8|TRBJ2-1
CASSLAASGGYNEQFF
TGTGCCAGCAGCTTAGCCGCTAGCGGGGGTTACAATGAGCAGTTCTTC
>NA|NA|TRBV6-5|TRBJ1-1
CASKLSGTGEAFF
TGTGCCAGCAAACTGTCAGGGACGGGTGAAGCTTTCTTT
>NA|NA|TRBV27|TRBJ1-5
CASSYSRNQPQHF
TGTGCCAGCAGTTACTCGCGCAATCAGCCCCAGCATTTT
>NA|NA|TRBV6-5|TRBJ2-1
CASSLGDDFNEQFF
TGTGCCAGCAGCTTGGGGGATGACTTCAATGAGCAGTTCTTC
>NA|NA|TRBV2|TRBJ2-1
CANTREAGAHNEQFF
TGTGCCAACACGAGGGAGGCGGGGGCGCACAATGAGCAGTTCTTC
>once|NA|TRBV6-1|TRBJ1-4
CASSEAFLSLSPLEKLFF
TGTGCCAGCAGTGAAGCGTTTTTGAGTCTATCACCACTTGAAAAACTGTTTTTT
>NA|NA|TRBV19|TRBJ1-3
CASSTLRVGSGNTIYF
TGTGCCAGTAGTACTCTCAGGGTGGGCTCTGGAAACACCATATATTTT
>NA|TRBD2|TRBV19|TRBJ2-1
CASRIGTSGNTEQFF
TGTGCCAGTAGGATCGGGACTAGCGGGAATACTGAGCAGTTCTTC
>once|TRBD2|TRBV29-1|TRBJ2-2
CSVGSGSNTGELFF
TGCAGCGTTGGTAGCGGGAGTAACACCGGGGAGCTGTTTTTT
>NA|TRBD2|TRBV6-5|TRBJ2-5
CASTRLAGRETQYF
TGTGCCAGCACCCGACTAGCGGGGAGGGAGACCCAGTACTTC
>NA|NA|TRBV2|TRBJ1-2
CASSEGRQGNGYTF
TGTGCCAGCAGTGAAGGTCGTCAGGGGAATGGCTACACCTTC
>once|TRBD1|TRBV19|TRBJ1-5
CASMAQTGGGQPQHF
TGTGCCAGTATGGCCCAAACAGGGGGCGGCCAGCCCCAGCATTTT
>NA|NA|TRBV11-2|TRBJ1-1
CASSYTRDTEAFF
TGTGCCAGCAGCTATACCAGAGACACTGAAGCTTTCTTT
>NA|NA|TRBV30|TRBJ2-1
CAWARGEQFF
TGTGCCTGGGCTCGAGGGGAGCAGTTCTTC
>NA|NA|TRBV30|TRBJ2-3
CARDQEVDTQYF
TGTGCCCGCGACCAGGAGGTAGATACGCAGTATTTT
>NA|NA|TRBV15|TRBJ2-7
CATSRAINYEQYF
TGTGCCACCAGCAGAGCCATAAATTACGAGCAGTACTTC
>NA|TRBD1|TRBV5-1|TRBJ1-4
CASSQTGAGEKLFF
TGCGCCAGCAGCCAGACAGGGGCCGGGGAAAAACTGTTTTTT
>NA|NA|TRBV27|TRBJ2-1
CASSFGLEQFF
TGTGCCAGCAGTTTTGGACTGGAGCAGTTCTTC
>NA|NA|TRBV7-2|TRBJ2-7
CASSQPSKSSEQYF
TGTGCCAGCAGCCAACCCAGTAAAAGTAGCGAGCAGTACTTC
>few|TRBD1|TRBV10-1|TRBJ1-1
CASSPDRAHTEAFF
TGCGCCAGCAGCCCGGACAGGGCCCACACTGAAGCTTTCTTT
>NA|NA|TRBV6-5|TRBJ1-5
CASSRVWDGYQPQHF
TGTGCCAGCAGCCGCGTTTGGGACGGGTATCAGCCCCAGCATTTT
>NA|TRBD2|TRBV5-1|TRBJ2-1
CASSLGLAIEQFF
TGCGCCAGCAGCTTGGGACTAGCTATTGAGCAGTTCTTC
>NA|NA|TRBV10-1|TRBJ2-7
CASSESGRVHEQYF
TGCGCCAGCAGTGAGTCGGGCAGGGTCCACGAGCAGTACTTC
>NA|NA|TRBV6-5|TRBJ2-2
CATRDANTGELFF
TGTGCCACCAGGGACGCTAACACCGGGGAGCTGTTTTTT
>NA|TRBD1|TRBV11-1|TRBJ2-3
CASSTNWGQGQGDDTQYF
TGTGCCAGCAGCACTAATTGGGGTCAAGGACAGGGGGATGATACGCAGTATTTT
>NA|TRBD2|TRBV18|TRBJ2-7
CASSPLSSGLGTYEQYF
TGTGCCAGCTCACCCCTCTCCTCGGGACTAGGGACCTACGAGCAGTACTTC
>NA|TRBD1|TRBV2|TRBJ1-1
CASRARGQGWAEAFF
TGTGCCAGCAGGGCCCGGGGACAGGGATGGGCTGAAGCTTTCTTT
>NA|NA|TRBV14|TRBJ1-4
CASSRGKNFF
TGTGCCAGCAGCCGAGGGAAAAACTTTTTT
>NA|NA|TRBV19|TRBJ1-2
CASSIGIRRGYTF
TGTGCCAGTAGTATAGGAATACGTCGGGGCTACACCTTC
>once|NA|TRBV5-1|TRBJ2-1
CASKIIGANEQFF
TGCGCCAGCAAGATTATCGGAGCCAATGAGCAGTTCTTC